This entry is about one T cell receptor beta chain. The target antigen is unknown. The CDR3 loop spans 15 amino acids. Trimming took off 4 bases at V and 0 bases at J, with 13 bases between the two ends. Germline V gene lookup returns CDR1 SGHDT and CDR2 YYEEEE. The sample is drawn from a study of cytomegalovirus exposure and HLA in healthy donors. The study ran its PCR with 60 Vbeta and 13 Jbeta primers. Sequencing was performed with immunoSEQ multiplex PCR; in TCRdb, only in-frame clones are kept and a portion is missing. Among about 150,000 clones listed, 76% were seen once. Study-level findings and limits: Listed as cytomegalovirus-associated were 170 or so TCR beta chains.

The clonotype originates from a female donor in good health and CMV-seropositive. The J gene is TRBJ1-1, the V gene TRBV5-6; D gene uncertain. Sequencing was carried out using PBMCs. The CDR3 coding sequence is TGTGCCAGCAGCCCGTGGCCAGCGATGAACACTGAAGCTTTCTTT. Protein: CASSPWPAMNTEAFF.